This record covers a single T cell receptor beta chain. The V gene's germline CDR1 is SQVTM and CDR2 ANQGSEA. The V end lost 3 bases, the J end lost 2 bases, and 14 bases lay between the germline ends. CDR3 size: 14 residues. Sequenced by immunoSEQ multiplex PCR; TCRdb stores in-frame clones only, minus some. The sample has more than 550,000 clones, just over 90% seen once; the top ten hold roughly 24%. This specimen comes from a study of shared clonotypes between healthy human individuals. CD8 cells classed as naive were CD45RO-negative and positively selected for CCR7, excluding terminally differentiated effector memory CD45RA+ cells. Among the donors, all were Caucasian adults who lived in Nashville, Tennessee.

The sequenced sample consisted of naive CD8+ T cells sorted from blood. The sequence came from a man aged 25 to 45 in good health. The chain uses TRBV29-1 and TRBJ2-7; D uncertain. The CDR3 nucleotides read TGCAGCGTTGACGCCCCAGGTGAGACCTACGAGCAGTACTTC. It translates to CSVDAPGETYEQYF.